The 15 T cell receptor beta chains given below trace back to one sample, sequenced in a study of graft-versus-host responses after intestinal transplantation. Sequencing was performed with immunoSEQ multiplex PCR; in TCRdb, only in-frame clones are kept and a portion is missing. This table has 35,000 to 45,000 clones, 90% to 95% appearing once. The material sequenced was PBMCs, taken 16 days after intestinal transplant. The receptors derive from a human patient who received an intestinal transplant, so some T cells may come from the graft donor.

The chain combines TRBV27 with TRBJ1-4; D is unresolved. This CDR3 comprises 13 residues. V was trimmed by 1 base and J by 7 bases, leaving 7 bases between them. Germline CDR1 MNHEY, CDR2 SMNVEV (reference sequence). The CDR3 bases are TGTGCCAGCAGTTTATTCCCGATTGAAAAACTGTTTTTT. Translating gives CASSLFPIEKLFF.

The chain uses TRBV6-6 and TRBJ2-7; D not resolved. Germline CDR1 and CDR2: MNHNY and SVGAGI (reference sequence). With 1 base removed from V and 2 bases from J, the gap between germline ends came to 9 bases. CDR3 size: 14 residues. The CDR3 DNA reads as TGTGCCAGCAGTTACTTAGGGCAGCCCTACGAGCAGTACTTC. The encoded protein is CASSYLGQPYEQYF.

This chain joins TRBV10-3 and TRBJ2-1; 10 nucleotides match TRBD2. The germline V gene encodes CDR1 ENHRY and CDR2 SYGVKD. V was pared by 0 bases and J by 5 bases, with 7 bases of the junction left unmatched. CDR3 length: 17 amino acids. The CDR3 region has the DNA TGTGCCATCAGTGAGTCGTCTAGCGGGAGAATGGACAATGAGCAGTTCTTC. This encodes CAISESSSGRMDNEQFF.

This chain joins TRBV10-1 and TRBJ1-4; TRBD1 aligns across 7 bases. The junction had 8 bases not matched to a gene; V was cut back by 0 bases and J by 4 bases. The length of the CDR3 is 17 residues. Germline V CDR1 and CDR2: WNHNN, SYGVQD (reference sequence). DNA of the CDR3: TGCGCCAGCAGTGAGTCGATAGAGGGGGCTGATAATGAAAAACTGTTTTTT. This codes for CASSESIEGADNEKLFF.

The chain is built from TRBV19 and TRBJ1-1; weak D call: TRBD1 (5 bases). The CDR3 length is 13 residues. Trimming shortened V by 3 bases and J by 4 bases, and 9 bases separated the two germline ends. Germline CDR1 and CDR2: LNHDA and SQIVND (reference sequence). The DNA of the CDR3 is TGTGCCAGTAGTATCCGACAGCCCACTGAAGCTTTCTTT. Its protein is CASSIRQPTEAFF.

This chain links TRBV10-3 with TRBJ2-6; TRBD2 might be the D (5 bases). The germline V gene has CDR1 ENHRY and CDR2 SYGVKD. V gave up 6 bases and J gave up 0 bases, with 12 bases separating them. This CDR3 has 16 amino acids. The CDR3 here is CAISRDGSSGANVLTF. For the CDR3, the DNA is TGTGCCATCAGCCGGGATGGCAGCTCTGGGGCCAACGTCCTGACTTTC.

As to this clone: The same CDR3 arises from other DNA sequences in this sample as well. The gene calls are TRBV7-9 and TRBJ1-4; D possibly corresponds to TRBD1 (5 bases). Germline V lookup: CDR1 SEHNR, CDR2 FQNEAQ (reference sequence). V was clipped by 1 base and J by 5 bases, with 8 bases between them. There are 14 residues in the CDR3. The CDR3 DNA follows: TGTGCCAGCAGCTTAGTGGGGGAGAATGAAAAACTGTTTTTT. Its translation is CASSLVGENEKLFF. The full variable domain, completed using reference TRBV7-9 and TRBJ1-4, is DTGVSQNPRHKITKRGQNVTFRCDPISEHNRLYWYRQTLGQGPEFLTYFQNEAQLEKSRLLSDRFSAERPKGSFSTLEIQRTEQGDSAMYLCASSLVGENEKLFFGSGTQLSVL.

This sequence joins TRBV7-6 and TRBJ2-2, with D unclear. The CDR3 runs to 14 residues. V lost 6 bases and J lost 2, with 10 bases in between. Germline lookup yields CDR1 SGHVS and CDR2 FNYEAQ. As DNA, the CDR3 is TGTGCCAGCAGGGCCAGCCCTAACACCGGGGAGCTGTTTTTT. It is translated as CASRASPNTGELFF. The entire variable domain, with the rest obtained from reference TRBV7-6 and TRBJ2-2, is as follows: GAGVSQSPRYKVTKRGQDVALRCDPISGHVSLYWYRQALGQGPEFLTYFNYEAQQDKSGLPNDRFSAERPEGSISTLTIQRTEQRDSAMYRCASRASPNTGELFFGEGSRLTVL.

CDR3 DNA: TGTGCCAGCAGCTTCCGGGACTCCGGCACTGAAGCTTTCTTT. It is translated as CASSFRDSGTEAFF. The chain uses TRBV7-3 and TRBJ1-1; a possible D gene is TRBD1 (5 bases). Trimming removed 3 bases from V and 4 bases from J, with 12 bases in between. CDR1 and CDR2 from the germline V gene are SGHTA and FQGTGA. The CDR3 is made up of 14 amino acids.

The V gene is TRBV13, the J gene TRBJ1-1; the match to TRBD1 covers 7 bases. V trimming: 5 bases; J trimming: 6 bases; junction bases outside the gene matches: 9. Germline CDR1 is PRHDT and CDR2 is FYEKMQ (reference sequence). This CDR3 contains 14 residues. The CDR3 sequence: CASSGRQGRAEAFF. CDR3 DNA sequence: TGTGCCAGCAGCGGTCGACAGGGACGGGCTGAAGCTTTCTTT. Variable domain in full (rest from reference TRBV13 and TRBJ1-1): AAGVIQSPRHLIKEKRETATLKCYPIPRHDTVYWYQQGPGQDPQFLISFYEKMQSDKGSIPDRFSAQQFSDYHSELNMSSLELGDSALYFCASSGRQGRAEAFFGQGTRLTVV.

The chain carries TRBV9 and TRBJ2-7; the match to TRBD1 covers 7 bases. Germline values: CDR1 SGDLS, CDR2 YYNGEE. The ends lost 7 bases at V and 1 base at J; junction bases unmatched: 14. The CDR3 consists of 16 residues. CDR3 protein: CASRPIGQVNSYEQYF. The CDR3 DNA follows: TGTGCCAGCCGCCCGATCGGACAGGTTAATTCCTACGAGCAGTACTTC.

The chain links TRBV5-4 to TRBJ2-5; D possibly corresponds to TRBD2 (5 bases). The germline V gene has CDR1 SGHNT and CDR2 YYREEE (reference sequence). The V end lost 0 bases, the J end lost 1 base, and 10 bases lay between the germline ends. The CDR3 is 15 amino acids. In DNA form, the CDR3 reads TGTGCCAGCAGCTTGGGGCCGGGGAGCCAAGAGACCCAGTACTTC. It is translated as CASSLGPGSQETQYF. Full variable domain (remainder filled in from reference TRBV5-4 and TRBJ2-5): ETGVTQSPTHLIKTRGQQVTLRCSSQSGHNTVSWYQQALGQGPQFIFQYYREEENGRGNFPPRFSGLQFPNYSSELNVNALELDDSALYLCASSLGPGSQETQYFGPGTRLLVL.

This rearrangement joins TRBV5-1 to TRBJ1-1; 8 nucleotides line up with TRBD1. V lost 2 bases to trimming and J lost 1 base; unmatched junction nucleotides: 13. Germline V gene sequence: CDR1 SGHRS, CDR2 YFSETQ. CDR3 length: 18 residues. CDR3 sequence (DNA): TGCGCCAGCAGCTTAAATCCAGGGGGCGAAGTTCCGAACACTGAAGCTTTCTTT. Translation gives CASSLNPGGEVPNTEAFF. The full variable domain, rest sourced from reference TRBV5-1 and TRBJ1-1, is KAGVTQTPRYLIKTRGQQVTLSCSPISGHRSVSWYQQTPGQGLQFLFEYFSETQRNKGNFPGRFSGRQFSNSRSEMNVSTLELGDSALYLCASSLNPGGEVPNTEAFFGQGTRLTVV.

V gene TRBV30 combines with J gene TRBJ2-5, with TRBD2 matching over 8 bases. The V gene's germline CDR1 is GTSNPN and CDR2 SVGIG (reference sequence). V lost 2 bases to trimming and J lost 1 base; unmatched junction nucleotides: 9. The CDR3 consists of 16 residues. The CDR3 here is CAWSPLTTSVQETQYF. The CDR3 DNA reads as TGTGCCTGGAGTCCCTTGACGACTAGCGTCCAAGAGACCCAGTACTTC. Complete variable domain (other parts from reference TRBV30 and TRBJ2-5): SQTIHQWPATLVQPVGSPLSLECTVEGTSNPNLYWYRQAAGRGLQLLFYSVGIGQISSEVPQNLSASRPQDRQFILSSKKLLLSDSGFYLCAWSPLTTSVQETQYFGPGTRLLVL.

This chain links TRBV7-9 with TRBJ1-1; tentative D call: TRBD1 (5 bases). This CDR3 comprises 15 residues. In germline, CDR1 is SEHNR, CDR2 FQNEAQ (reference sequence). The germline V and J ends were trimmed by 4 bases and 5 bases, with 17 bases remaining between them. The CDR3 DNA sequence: TGTGCCAGCAGCTCGGGACCCAGGGTGAGAACTGAAGCTTTCTTT. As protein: CASSSGPRVRTEAFF.